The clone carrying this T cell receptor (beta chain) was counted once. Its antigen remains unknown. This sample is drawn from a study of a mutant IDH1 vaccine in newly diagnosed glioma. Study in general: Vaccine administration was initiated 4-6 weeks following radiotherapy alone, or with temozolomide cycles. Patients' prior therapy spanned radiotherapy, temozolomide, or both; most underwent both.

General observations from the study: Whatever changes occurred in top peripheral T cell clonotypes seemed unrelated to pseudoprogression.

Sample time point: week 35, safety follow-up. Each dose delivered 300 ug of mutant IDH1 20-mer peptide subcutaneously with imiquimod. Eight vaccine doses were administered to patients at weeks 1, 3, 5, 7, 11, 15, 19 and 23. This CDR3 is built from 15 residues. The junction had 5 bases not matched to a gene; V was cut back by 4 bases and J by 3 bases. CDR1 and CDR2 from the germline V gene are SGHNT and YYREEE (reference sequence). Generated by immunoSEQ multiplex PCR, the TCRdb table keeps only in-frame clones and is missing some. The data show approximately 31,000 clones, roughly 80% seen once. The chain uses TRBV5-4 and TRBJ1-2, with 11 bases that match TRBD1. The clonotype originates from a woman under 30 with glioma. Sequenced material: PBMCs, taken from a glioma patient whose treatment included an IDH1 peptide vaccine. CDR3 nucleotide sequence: TGTGCCAGCAGCCCACGGACAGGGGGCGACTATGGCTACACCTTC. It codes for CASSPRTGGDYGYTF. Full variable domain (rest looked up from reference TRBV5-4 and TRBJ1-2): ETGVTQSPTHLIKTRGQQVTLRCSSQSGHNTVSWYQQALGQGPQFIFQYYREEENGRGNFPPRFSGLQFPNYSSELNVNALELDDSALYLCASSPRTGGDYGYTFGSGTRLTVV.